This TCR beta chain is from a study of patients and donors after allogeneic stem cell transplantation. This clonotype was observed a few times. One entry per CDR3 protein, called by TCRdb with MiXCR from the RT-PCR reads. Of some 880,000 distinct CDR3 sequences listed, about a sixth are singletons. V was pared by 3 bases and J by 3 bases, with 10 bases between. The germline CDR1 and CDR2 sequences are DFQATT and SNEGSKA (reference sequence). The CDR3 has 13 residues. The TCR originated in a human donor who was either an allogeneic HSCT recipient or a stem cell or donor lymphocyte infusion donor (not recorded which). It is not recorded whose cells these are; they may come from a transplant donor. V usage is TRBV20-1 and J usage is TRBJ2-3, with D possibly called TRBD1 or TRBD2 (5 bases each). Source material: blood, either unsorted or a sorted T cell fraction (not recorded which). The DNA for the CDR3 is TGCAGTGCTAGTGATGAGGGGACAGATACGCAGTATTTT. As protein: CSASDEGTDTQYF.